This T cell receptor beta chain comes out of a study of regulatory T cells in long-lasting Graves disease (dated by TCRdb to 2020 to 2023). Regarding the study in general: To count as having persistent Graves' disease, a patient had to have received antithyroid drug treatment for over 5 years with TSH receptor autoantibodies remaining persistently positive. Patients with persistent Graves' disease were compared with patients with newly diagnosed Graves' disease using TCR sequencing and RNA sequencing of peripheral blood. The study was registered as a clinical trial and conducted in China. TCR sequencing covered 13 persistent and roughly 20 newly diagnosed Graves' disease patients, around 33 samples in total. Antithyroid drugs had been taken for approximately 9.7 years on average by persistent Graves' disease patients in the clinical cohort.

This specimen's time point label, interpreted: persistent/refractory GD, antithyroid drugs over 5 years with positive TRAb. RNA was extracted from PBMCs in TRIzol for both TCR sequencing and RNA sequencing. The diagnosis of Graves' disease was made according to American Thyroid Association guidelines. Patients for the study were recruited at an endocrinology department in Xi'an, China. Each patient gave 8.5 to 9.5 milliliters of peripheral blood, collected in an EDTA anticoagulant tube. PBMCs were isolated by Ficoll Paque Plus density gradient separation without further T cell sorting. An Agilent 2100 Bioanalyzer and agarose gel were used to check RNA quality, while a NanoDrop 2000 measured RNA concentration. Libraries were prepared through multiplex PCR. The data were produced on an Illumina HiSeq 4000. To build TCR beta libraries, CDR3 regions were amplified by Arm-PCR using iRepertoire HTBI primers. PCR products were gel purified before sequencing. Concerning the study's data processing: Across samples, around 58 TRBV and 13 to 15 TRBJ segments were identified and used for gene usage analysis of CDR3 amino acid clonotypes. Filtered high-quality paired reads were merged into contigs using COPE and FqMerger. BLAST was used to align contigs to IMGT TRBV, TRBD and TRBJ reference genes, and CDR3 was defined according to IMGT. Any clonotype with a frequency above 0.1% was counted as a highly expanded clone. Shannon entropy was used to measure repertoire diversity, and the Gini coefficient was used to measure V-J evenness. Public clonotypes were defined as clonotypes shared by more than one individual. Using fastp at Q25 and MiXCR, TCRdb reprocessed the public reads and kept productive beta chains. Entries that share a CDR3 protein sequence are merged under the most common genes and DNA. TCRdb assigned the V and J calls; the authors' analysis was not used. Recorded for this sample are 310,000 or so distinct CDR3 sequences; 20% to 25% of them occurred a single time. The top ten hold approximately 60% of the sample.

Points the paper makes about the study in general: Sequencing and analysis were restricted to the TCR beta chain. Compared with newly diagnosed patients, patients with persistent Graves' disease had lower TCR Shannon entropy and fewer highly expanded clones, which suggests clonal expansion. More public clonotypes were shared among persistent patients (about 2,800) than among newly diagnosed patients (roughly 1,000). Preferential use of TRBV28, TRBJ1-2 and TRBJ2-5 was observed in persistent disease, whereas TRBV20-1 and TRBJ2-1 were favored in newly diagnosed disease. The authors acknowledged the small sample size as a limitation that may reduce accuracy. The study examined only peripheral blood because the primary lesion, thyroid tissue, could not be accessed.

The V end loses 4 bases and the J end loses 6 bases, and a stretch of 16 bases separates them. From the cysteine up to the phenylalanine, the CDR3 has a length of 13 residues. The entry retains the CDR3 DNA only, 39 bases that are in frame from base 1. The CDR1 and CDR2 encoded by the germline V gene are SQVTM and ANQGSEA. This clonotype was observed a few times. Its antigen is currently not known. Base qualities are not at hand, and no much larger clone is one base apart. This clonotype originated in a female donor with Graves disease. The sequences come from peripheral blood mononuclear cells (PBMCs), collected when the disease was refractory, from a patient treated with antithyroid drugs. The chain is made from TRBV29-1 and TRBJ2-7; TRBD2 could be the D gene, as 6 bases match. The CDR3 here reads CSVAVGGEGEQYF. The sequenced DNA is TGCAGCGTTGCGGTTGGCGGGGAAGGCGAGCAGTACTTC.